At least ten counts were recorded for the clone carrying this T cell receptor beta chain. What it binds is not known. Diagnoses rested on clinical symptoms, serum thyroxine and TRAb, thyroid ultrasound and orbital computed tomography. This entry is derived from a study of T cells in Graves' hyperthyroidism and ophthalmopathy. Looking at the study overall: The blood sample was taken at first diagnosis, before treatment began.

Study observations and caveats: Among thyroid clonotypes expanded above 0.001, most also appeared in blood.

Per the germline V gene, CDR1 is SGHTS and CDR2 is YDEGEE. V dropped 5 bases and J dropped 1 base, with 12 bases sitting between them. This CDR3 is 14 amino acids long. Researchers took RNA transcripts and amplified the TCR beta CDR3 regions from them. Initially, a first-round RT-PCR of the TCR CDR3 employed the HTBI primer set. In TCRdb, the multiplex PCR reads were re-called with MiXCR into one record per CDR3 protein. This table has under 350,000 distinct CDR3 sequences, roughly an eighth appearing once. The source is a woman aged 40 to 50 with Graves' hyperthyroidism. Sequenced input: blood. The chain links TRBV5-8 to TRBJ1-1; D gene ambiguous. The CDR3 DNA sequence: TGTGCCAGCAGACGTCCGGGGTGGAACACTGAAGCTTTCTTT. Its translation is CASRRPGWNTEAFF.